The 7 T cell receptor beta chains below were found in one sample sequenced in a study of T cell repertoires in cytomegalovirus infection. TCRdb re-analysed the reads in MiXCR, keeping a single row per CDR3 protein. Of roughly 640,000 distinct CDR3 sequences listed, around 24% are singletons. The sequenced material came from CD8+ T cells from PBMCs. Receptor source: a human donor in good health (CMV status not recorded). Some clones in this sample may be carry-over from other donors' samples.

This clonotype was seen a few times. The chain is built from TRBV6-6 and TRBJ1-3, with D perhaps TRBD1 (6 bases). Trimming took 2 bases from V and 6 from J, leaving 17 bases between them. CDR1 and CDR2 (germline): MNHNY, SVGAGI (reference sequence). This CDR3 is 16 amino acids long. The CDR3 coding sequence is TGTGCCAGCAGTTACCCCGGGGTAGGGGGACTAAACACCATATATTTT. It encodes CASSYPGVGGLNTIYF.

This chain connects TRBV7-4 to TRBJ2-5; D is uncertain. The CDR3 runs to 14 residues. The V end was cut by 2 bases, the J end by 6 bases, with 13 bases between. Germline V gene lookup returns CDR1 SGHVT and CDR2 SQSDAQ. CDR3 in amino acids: CASSLSKRAQTQYF. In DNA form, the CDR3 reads TGTGCCAGCAGCTTATCGAAAAGGGCACAGACCCAGTACTTC.

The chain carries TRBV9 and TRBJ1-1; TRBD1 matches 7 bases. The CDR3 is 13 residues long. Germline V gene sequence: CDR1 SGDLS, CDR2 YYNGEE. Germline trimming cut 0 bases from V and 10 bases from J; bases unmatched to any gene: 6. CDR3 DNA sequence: TGTGCCAGCAGCGTAGGGGACAGCCATGGAGCTTTCTTT. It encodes CASSVGDSHGAFF.

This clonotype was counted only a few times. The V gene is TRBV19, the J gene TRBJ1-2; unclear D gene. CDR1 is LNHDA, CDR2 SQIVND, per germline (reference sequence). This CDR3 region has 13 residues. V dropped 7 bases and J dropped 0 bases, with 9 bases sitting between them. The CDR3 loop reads CASTTSPNYGYTF. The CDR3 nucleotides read TGTGCCAGTACCACAAGCCCTAACTATGGCTACACCTTC.

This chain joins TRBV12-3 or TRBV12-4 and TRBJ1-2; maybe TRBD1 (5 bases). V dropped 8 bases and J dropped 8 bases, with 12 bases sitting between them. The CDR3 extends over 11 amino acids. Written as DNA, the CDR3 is TGTGCCAGCTTAGGGGTAGGCGGCTACACCTTC. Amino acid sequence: CASLGVGGYTF.

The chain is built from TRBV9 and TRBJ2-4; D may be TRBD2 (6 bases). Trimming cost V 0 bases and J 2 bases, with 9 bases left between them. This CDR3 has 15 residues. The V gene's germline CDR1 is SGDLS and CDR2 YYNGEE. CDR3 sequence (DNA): TGTGCCAGCAGCGTAGTGGGGGGACCCAAAAACATTCAGTACTTC. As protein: CASSVVGGPKNIQYF. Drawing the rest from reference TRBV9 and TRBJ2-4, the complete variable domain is DSGVTQTPKHLITATGQRVTLRCSPRSGDLSVYWYQQSLDQGLQFLIQYYNGEERAKGNILERFSAQQFPDLHSELNLSSLELGDSALYFCASSVVGGPKNIQYFGAGTRLSVL.

Here the CDR3 DNA reads TGTGCCAGCAGTCCCTCGGGACTAGCCAGGGCCTACGAGCAGTACTTC. Protein product: CASSPSGLARAYEQYF. The chain couples TRBV6-5 to TRBJ2-7, with 9 bases lining up with TRBD2. The germline gives CDR1 MNHEY, CDR2 SVGAGI. This CDR3 contains 16 residues. V lost 5 bases, J lost 2 bases, and 10 bases stayed unmatched.